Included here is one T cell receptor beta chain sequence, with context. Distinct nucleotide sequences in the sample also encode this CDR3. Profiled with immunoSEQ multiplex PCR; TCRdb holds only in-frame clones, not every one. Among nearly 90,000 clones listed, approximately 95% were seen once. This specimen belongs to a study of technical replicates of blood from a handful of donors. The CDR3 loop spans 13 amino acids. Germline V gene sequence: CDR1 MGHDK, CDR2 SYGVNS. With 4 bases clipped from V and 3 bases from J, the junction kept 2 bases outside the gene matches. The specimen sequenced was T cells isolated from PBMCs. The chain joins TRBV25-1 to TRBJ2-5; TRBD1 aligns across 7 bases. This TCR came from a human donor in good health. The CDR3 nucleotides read TGTGCCAGCAGTGGACAGGGTAAAGAGACCCAGTACTTC. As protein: CASSGQGKETQYF.